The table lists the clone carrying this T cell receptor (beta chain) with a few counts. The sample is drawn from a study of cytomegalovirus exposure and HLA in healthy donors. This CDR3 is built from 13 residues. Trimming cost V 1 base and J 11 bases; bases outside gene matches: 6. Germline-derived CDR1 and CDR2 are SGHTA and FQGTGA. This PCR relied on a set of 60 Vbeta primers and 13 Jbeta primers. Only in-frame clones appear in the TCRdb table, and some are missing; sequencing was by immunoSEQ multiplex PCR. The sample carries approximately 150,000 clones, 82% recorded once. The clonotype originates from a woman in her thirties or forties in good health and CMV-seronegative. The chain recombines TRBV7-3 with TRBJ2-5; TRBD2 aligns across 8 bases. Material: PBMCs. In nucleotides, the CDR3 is TGTGCCAGCAGCTTAAGCCGAGCGGGGGAGCAGTACTTC. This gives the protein CASSLSRAGEQYF.